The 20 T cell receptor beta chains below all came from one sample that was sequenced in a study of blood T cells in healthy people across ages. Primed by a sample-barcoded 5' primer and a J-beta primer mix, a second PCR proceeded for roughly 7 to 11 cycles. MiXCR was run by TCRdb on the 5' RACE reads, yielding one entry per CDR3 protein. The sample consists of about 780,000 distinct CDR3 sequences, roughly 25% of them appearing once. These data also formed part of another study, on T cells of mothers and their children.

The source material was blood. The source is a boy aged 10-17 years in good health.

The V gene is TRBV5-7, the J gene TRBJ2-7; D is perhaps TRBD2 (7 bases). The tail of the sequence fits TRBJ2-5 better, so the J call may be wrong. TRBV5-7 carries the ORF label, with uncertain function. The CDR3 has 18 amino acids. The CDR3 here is CASSSSTTSRGAGETQYF. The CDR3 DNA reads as TGTGCCAGCAGCTCGTCAACCACCTCCCGGGGGGCTGGTGAGACCCAGTACTTC.

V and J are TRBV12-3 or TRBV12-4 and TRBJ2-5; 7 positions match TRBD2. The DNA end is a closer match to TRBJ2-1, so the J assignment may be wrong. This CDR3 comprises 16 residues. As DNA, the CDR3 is TGTGCCAGCAGTGAAGCGGGGCGGCCCAGCGGCAATGAGCAGTTCTTC. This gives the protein CASSEAGRPSGNEQFF.

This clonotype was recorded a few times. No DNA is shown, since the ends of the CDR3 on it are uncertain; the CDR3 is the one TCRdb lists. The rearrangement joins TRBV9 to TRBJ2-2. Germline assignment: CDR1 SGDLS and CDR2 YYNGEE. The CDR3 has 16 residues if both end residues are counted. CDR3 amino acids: CASSDRVGSGTGELLF.

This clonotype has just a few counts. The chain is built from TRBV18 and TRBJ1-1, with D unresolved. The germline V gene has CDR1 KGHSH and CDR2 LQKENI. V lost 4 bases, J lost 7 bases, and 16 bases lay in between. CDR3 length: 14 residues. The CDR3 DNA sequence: TGTGCCAGCTCACGCCTTGGAAATAAGGGTGAAGCTTTCTTT. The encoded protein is CASSRLGNKGEAFF.

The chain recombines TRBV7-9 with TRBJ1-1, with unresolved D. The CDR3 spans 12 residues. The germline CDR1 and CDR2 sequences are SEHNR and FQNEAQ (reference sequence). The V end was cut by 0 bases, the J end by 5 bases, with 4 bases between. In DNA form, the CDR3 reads TGTGCCAGCAGCTTAGCGTCAACTGAAGCTTTCTTT. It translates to CASSLASTEAFF. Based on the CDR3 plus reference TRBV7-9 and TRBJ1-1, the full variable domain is DTGVSQNPRHKITKRGQNVTFRCDPISEHNRLYWYRQTLGQGPEFLTYFQNEAQLEKSRLLSDRFSAERPKGSFSTLEIQRTEQGDSAMYLCASSLASTEAFFGQGTRLTVV.

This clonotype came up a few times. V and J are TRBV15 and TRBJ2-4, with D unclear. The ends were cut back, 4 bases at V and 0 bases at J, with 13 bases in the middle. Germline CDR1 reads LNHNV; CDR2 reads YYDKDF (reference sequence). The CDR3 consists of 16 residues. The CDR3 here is CATSNVASLAKNIQYF. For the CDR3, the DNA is TGTGCCACCAGCAATGTGGCCTCTTTAGCCAAAAACATTCAGTACTTC.

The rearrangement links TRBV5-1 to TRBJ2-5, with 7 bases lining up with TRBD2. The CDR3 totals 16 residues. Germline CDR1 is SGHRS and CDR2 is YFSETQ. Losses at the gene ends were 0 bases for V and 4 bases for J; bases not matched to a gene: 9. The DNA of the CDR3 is TGCGCCAGCAGCTTGGAGGCTAGCGGAGCCGTAGAGACCCAGTACTTC. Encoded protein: CASSLEASGAVETQYF.

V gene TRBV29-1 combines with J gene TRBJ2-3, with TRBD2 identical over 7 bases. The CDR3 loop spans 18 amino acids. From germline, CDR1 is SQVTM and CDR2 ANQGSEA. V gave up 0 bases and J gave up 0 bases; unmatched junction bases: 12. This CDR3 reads CSVEDAAGEGPSTDTQYF. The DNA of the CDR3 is TGCAGCGTTGAAGATGCTGCTGGGGAGGGACCTAGCACAGATACGCAGTATTTT.

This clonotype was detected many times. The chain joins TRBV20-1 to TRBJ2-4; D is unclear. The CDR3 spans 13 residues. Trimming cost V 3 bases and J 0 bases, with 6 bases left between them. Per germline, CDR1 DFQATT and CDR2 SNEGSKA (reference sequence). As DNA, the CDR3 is TGCAGTGCTAGTGGCTTAGCCAAAAACATTCAGTACTTC. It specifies CSASGLAKNIQYF.

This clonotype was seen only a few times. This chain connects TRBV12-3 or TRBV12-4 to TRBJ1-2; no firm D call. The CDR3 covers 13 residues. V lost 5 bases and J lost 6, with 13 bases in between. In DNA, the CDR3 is TGTGCCAGCAGTCCTATGCAATCCCATGGCTACACCTTC. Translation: CASSPMQSHGYTF.

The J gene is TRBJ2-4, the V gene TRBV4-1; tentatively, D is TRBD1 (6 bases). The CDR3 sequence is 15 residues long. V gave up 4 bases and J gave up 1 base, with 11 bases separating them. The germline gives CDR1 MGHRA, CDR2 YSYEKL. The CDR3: CASSLGGMAKNIQYF. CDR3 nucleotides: TGCGCCAGCAGCCTAGGGGGAATGGCCAAAAACATTCAGTACTTC.

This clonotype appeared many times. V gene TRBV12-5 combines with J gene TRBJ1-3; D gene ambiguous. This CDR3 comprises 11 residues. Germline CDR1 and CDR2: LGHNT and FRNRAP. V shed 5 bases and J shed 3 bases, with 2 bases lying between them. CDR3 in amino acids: CASGLGNTIYF. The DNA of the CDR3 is TGTGCTAGTGGTCTTGGAAACACCATATATTTT.

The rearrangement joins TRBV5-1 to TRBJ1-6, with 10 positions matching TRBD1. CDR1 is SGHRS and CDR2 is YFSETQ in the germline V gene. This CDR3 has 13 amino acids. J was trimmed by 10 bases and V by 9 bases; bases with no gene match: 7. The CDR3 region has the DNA TGCGCCACCGGGACAGGGGATGGATCACCCCTCCACTTT. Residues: CATGTGDGSPLHF.

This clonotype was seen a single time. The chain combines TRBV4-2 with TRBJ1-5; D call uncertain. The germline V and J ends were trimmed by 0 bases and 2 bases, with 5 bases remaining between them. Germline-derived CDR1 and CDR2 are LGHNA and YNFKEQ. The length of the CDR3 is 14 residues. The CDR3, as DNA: TGTGCCAGCAGCCAAGACAATGGCAATCAGCCCCAGCATTTT. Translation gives CASSQDNGNQPQHF.

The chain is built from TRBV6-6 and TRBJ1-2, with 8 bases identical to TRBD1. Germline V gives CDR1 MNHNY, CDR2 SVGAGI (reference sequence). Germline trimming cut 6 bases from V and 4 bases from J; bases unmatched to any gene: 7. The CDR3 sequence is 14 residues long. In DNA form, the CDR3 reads TGTGCCAGCAGCCTACAGGGGGAGGCCTATGGCTACACCTTC. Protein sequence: CASSLQGEAYGYTF.

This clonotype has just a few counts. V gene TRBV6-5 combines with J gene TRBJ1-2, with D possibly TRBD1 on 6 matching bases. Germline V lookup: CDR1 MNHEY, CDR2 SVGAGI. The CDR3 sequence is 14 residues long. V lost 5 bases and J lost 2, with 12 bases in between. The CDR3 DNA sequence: TGTGCCAGCAGTCAACCCACAGGGAACTATGGCTACACCTTC. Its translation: CASSQPTGNYGYTF.

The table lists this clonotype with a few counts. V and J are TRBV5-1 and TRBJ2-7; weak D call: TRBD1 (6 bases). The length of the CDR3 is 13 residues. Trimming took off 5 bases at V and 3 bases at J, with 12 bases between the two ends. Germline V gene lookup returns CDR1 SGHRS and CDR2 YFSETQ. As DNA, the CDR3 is TGCGCCAGCAGTTCAGGGGCGGGCTACGAGCAGTACTTC. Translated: CASSSGAGYEQYF.

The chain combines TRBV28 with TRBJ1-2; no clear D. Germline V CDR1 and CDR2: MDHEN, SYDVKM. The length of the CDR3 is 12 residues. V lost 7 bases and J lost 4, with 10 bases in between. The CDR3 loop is CASKEGIYGYTF. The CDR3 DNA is TGTGCCAGCAAGGAGGGTATCTATGGCTACACCTTC.

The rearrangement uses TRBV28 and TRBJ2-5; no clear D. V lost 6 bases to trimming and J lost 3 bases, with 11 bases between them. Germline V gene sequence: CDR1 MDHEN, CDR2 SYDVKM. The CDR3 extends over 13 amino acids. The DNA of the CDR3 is TGTGCCAGCAGCCGGCCCGGTAAAGAGACCCAGTACTTC. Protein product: CASSRPGKETQYF.

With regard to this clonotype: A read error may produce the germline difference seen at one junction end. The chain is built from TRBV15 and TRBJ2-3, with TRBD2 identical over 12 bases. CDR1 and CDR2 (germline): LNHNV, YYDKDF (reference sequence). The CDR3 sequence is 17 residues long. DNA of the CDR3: TGTGCCACCAGCAGAGGAAAGGGACTAGCGGGTGATGATATGCAGTATTTT. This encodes CATSRGKGLAGDDMQYF.